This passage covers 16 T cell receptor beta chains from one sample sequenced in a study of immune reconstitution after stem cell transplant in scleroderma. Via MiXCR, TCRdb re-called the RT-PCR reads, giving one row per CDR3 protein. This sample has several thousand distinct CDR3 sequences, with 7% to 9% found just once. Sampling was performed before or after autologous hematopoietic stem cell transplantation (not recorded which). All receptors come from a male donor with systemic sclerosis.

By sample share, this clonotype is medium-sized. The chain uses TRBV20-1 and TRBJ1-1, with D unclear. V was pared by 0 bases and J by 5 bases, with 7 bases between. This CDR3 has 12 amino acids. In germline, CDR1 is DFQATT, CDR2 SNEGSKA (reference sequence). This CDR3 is CSAREYGTEAFF. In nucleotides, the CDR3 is TGCAGTGCTAGAGAATACGGGACTGAAGCTTTCTTT.

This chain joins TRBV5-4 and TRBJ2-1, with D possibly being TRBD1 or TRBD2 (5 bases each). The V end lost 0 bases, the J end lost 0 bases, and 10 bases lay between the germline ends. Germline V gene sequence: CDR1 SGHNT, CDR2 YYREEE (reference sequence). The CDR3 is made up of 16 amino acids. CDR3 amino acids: CASSLGRGSSYNEQFF. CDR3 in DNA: TGTGCCAGCAGCTTGGGTCGGGGCAGCTCCTACAATGAGCAGTTCTTC.

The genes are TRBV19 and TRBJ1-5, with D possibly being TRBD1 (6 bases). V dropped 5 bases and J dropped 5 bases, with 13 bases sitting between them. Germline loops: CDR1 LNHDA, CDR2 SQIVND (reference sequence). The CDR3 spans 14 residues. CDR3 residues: CASSLQGVDQPQHF. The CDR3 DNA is TGTGCCAGTAGTCTACAGGGTGTTGATCAGCCCCAGCATTTT.

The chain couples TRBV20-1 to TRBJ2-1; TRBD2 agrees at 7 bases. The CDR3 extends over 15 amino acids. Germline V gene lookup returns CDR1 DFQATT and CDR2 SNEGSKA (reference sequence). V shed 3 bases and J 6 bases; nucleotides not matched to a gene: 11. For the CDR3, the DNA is TGCAGTGCTAGCAGACTAGCTTCCTTACGCAATGAGCAGTTCTTC. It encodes CSASRLASLRNEQFF.

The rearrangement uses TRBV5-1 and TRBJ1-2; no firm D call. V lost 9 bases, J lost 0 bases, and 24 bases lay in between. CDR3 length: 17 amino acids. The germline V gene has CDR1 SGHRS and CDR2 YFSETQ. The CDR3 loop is CATTVQPSTGTNYGYTF. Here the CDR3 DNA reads TGCGCCACCACGGTCCAACCAAGTACGGGAACTAACTATGGCTACACCTTC.

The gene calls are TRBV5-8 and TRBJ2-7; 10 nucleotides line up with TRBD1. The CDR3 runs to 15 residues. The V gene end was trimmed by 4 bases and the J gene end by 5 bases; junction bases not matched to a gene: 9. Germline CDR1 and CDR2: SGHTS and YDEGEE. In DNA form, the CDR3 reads TGTGCCAGCAGCACCACGGGACAGGGGCTTAACGAGCAGTACTTC. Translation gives CASSTTGQGLNEQYF.

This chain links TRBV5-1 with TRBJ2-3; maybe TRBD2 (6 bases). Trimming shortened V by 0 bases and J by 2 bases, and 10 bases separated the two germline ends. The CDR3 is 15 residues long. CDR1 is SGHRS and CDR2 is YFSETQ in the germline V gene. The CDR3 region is CASSLAAGNTDTQYF. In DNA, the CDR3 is TGCGCCAGCAGCTTGGCAGCGGGCAACACAGATACGCAGTATTTT.

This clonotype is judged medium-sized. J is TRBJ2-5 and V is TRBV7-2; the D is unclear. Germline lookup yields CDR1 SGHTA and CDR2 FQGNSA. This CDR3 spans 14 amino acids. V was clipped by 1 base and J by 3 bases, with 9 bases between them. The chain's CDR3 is CASSLGPVEETQYF. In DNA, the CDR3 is TGTGCCAGCAGCTTAGGTCCAGTCGAAGAGACCCAGTACTTC.

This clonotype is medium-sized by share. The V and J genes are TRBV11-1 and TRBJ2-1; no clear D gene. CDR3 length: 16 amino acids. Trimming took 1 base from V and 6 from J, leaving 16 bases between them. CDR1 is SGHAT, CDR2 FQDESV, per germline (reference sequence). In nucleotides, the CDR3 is TGTGCCAGCAGCTTAGAGACCAGCAGAGGTGGCAATGAGCAGTTCTTC. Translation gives CASSLETSRGGNEQFF. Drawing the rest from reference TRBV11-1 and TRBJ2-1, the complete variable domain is EAEVAQSPRYKITEKSQAVAFWCDPISGHATLYWYRQILGQGPELLVQFQDESVVDDSQLPKDRFSAERLKGVDSTLKIQPAELGDSAMYLCASSLETSRGGNEQFFGPGTRLTVL.

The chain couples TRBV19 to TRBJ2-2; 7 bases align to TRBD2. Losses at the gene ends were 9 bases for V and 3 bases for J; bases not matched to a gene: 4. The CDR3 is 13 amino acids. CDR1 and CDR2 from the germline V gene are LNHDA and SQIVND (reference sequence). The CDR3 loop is CASPRGDTGELFF. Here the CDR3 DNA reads TGTGCCAGCCCTCGGGGGGACACCGGGGAGCTGTTTTTT.

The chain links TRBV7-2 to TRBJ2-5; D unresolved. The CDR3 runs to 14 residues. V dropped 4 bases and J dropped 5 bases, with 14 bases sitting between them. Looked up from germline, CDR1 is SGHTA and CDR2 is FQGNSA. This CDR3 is CASSSNGGRETQYF. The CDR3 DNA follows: TGTGCCAGCAGCTCCAATGGCGGTCGGGAGACCCAGTACTTC.

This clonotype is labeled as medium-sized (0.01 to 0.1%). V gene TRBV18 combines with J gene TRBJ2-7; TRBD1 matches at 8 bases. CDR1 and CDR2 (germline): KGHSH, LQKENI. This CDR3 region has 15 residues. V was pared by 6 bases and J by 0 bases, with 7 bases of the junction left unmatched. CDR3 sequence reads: CASSFGQGDSYEQYF. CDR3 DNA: TGTGCCAGCTCCTTCGGACAGGGAGACTCCTACGAGCAGTACTTC.

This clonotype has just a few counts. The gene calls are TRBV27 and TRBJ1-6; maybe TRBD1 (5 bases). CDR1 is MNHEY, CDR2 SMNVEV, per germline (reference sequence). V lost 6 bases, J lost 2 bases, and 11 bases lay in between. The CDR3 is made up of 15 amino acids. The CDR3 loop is CASSEEGAYNSPLHF. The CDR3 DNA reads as TGTGCCAGCAGCGAAGAAGGGGCCTATAATTCACCCCTCCACTTT.

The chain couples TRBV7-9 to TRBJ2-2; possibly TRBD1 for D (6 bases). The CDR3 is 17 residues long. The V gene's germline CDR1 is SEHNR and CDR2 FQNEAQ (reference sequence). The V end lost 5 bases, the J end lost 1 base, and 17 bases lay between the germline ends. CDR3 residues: CASSRRSRGQNTGELFF. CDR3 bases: TGTGCCAGCAGCCGGAGGTCGAGGGGACAGAACACCGGGGAGCTGTTTTTT.

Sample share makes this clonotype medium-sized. The DNA of the CDR3 is TGCAGTGCCGCTCCCGGGACAGGGGATGGCTACACCTTC. Encoded protein: CSAAPGTGDGYTF. The chain uses TRBV20-1 and TRBJ1-2; 10 bases line up with TRBD1. Germline loops: CDR1 DFQATT, CDR2 SNEGSKA (reference sequence). J lost 6 bases, V lost 6 bases, and 7 bases had no gene match. The CDR3 is made up of 13 amino acids.

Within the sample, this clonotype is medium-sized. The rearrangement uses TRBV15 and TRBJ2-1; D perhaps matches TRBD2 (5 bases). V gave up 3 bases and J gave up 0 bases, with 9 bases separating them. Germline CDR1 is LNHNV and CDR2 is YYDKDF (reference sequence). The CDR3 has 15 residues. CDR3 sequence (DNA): TGTGCCACCAGCAGTGGTGGGAGCTCCTACAATGAGCAGTTCTTC. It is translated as CATSSGGSSYNEQFF.